This T cell receptor beta chain was captured in a study of shared clonotypes between healthy human individuals. For the study at large: A couple of women and a few men aged 18 to 49 served as donors. General study points: On the whole, naive subsets had larger estimated richness than memory subsets had. Owing to a small donor count, the genetic and exposure-history diversity represented was limited. The generation probabilities recorded for non-shared clonotypes fell below those of clonotypes shared by all four donors.

Remarks on this clone: Its antigen remains unknown.

Method: immunoSEQ multiplex PCR; TCRdb's copy keeps in-frame clones and lacks some. This table has fewer than 3 million clones, approximately 90% appearing once. This clonotype was sampled from a man younger than 35 in good health. Some clones in this sample may be carry-over from other donors' samples. Sequencing used naive CD4+ T cells from PBMCs. Subset here: CD45RA+ positively selected.

Here the CDR3 reads CSVESLAGTYEQYF. In DNA, the CDR3 is TGCAGCGTTGAAAGTTTAGCGGGAACCTACGAGCAGTACTTC. The V gene is TRBV29-1, the J gene TRBJ2-7, with 8 bases lining up with TRBD2. J was trimmed by 2 bases and V by 2 bases; bases with no gene match: 5. The CDR3 length is 14 residues. Germline V gene lookup returns CDR1 SQVTM and CDR2 ANQGSEA.